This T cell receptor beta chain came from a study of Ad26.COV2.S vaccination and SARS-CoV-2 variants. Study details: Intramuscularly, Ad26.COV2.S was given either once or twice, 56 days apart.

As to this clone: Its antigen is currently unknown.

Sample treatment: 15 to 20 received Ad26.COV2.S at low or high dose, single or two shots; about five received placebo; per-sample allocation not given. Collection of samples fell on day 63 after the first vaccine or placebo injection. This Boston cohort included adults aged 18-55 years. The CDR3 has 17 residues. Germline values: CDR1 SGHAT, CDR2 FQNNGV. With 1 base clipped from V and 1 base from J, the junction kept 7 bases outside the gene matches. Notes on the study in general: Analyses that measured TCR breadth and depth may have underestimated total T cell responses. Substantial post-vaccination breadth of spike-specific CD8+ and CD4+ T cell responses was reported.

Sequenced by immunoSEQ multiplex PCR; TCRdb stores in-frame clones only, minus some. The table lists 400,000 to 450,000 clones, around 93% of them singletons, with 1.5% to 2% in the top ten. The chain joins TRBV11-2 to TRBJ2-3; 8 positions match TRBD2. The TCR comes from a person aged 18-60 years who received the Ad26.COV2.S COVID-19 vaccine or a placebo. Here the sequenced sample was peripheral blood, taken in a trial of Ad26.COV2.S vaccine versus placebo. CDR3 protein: CASSLVWSGGGTDTQYF. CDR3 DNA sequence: TGTGCCAGCAGCTTAGTTTGGTCGGGGGGGGGCACAGATACGCAGTATTTT.